A single sample gave rise to the 7 T cell receptor beta chains below, sequenced in a study of identifying expanded T cells in peripheral blood. Only in-frame clones appear in the TCRdb table, and some are missing; sequencing was by immunoSEQ multiplex PCR. Of tens of thousands of clones in the sample, 88% were seen once. The source material was blood. The receptors come from a person aged 18 to 70 in good health.

The chain joins TRBV7-9 to TRBJ2-5, with unresolved D. The length of the CDR3 is 15 residues. The ends were cut back, 5 bases at V and 1 base at J, with 14 bases in the middle. Per the germline V gene, CDR1 is SEHNR and CDR2 is FQNEAQ (reference sequence). As DNA, the CDR3 is TGTGCCAGCAGCGCCCCAAGCCGTTCCCAAGAGACCCAGTACTTC. This codes for CASSAPSRSQETQYF.

J is TRBJ2-1 and V is TRBV11-2; TRBD2 is a possible D gene (5 bases). The CDR3 totals 13 residues. The germline V and J ends were trimmed by 4 bases and 9 bases, with 13 bases remaining between them. Germline loops: CDR1 SGHAT, CDR2 FQNNGV. The CDR3 sequence is CASSSTTSGEQFF. In DNA form, the CDR3 reads TGTGCCAGCAGCTCGACAACTAGTGGTGAGCAGTTCTTC.

V usage is TRBV5-6 and J usage is TRBJ1-1, with D maybe TRBD1 (5 bases). Germline V lookup: CDR1 SGHDT, CDR2 YYEEEE. This CDR3 comprises 15 residues. The germline V and J ends were trimmed by 2 bases and 1 base, with 12 bases remaining between them. CDR3: CASSFPGTTNTEAFF. The CDR3 DNA follows: TGTGCCAGCAGCTTCCCCGGGACGACGAACACTGAAGCTTTCTTT.

The gene calls are TRBV19 and TRBJ2-2, with 7 bases identical to TRBD2. Germline V gene sequence: CDR1 LNHDA, CDR2 SQIVND (reference sequence). There are 16 residues in the CDR3. The junction had 5 bases not matched to a gene; V was cut back by 4 bases and J by 0 bases. Written as DNA, the CDR3 is TGTGCCAGTAGTAGGGGGACTAACCCGAACACCGGGGAGCTGTTTTTT. It codes for CASSRGTNPNTGELFF.

This clone was observed once. CDR3 sequence reads: CASSEWETGELFF. CDR3 in DNA: TGTGCCAGCAGTGAATGGGAGACCGGGGAGCTGTTTTTT. V and J are TRBV6-1 and TRBJ2-2; D may be TRBD2 (5 bases). Germline V gene data show CDR1 as MNHNS and CDR2 as SASEGT. The CDR3 sequence is 13 residues long. The ends were cut back, 2 bases at V and 5 bases at J, with 6 bases in the middle.

The V gene is TRBV15, the J gene TRBJ1-1, with unresolved D. CDR1 is LNHNV, CDR2 YYDKDF, per germline (reference sequence). V dropped 0 bases and J dropped 8 bases, with 10 bases sitting between them. CDR3 size: 13 residues. CDR3 coding DNA: TGTGCCACCAGCAGAGACTATGGATCCGAAGCTTTCTTT. Residues: CATSRDYGSEAFF.

The rearrangement joins TRBV11-3 to TRBJ2-7, with D possibly being TRBD2 (5 bases). The V gene lost 10 bases and the J gene lost 3 bases, with 16 bases spanning the gap. CDR3 length: 13 residues. From germline, CDR1 is SGHNT and CDR2 YENEEA. This CDR3 is CAILMDSRYEQYF. The CDR3 nucleotides read TGTGCCATCCTAATGGACTCGCGCTACGAGCAGTACTTC.